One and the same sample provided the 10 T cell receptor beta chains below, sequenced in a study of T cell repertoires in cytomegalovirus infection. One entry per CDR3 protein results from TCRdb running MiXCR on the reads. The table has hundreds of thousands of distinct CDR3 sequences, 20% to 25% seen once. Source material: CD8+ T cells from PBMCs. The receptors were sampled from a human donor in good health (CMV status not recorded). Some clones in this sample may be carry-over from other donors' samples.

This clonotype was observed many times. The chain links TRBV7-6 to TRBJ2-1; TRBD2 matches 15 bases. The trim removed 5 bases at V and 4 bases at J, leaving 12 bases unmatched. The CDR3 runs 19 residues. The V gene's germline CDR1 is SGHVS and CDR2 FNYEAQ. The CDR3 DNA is TGTGCCAGCAGCCTCCTTGCCGGGACTAGCGGGGGGCGATACAATGAGCAGTTCTTC. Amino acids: CASSLLAGTSGGRYNEQFF.

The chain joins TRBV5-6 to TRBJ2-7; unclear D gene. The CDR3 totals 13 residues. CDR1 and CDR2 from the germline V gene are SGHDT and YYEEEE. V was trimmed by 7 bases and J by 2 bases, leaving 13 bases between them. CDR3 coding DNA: TGTGCCAGCCACGGGCTGATCCCCTACGAGCAGTACGTC. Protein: CASHGLIPYEQYV.

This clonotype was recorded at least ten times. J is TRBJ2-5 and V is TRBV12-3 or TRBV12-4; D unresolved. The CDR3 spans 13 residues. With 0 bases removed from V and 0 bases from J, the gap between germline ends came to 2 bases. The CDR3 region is CASSLADQETQYF. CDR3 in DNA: TGTGCCAGCAGTTTAGCGGACCAAGAGACCCAGTACTTC.

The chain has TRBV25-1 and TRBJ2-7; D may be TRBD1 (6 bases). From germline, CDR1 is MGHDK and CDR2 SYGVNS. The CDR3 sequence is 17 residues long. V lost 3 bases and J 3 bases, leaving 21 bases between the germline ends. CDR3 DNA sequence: TGTGCCAGCAGTGATGACCGGGACACAAAACCTCTCTACGAGCAGTACGTC. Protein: CASSDDRDTKPLYEQYV.

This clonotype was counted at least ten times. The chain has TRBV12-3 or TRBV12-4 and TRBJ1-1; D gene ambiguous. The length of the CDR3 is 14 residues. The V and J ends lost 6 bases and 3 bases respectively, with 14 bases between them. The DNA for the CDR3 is TGTGCCAGCAGCTCGCCGGGGTGGGACACTGAAGCTTTCTTT. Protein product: CASSSPGWDTEAFF.

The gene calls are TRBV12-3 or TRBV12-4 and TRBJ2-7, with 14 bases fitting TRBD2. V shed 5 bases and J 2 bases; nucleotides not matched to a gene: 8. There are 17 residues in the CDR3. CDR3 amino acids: CASSPPGLAGGTYEQYF. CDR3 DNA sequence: TGTGCCAGCAGTCCACCTGGACTAGCGGGGGGTACCTACGAGCAGTACTTC.

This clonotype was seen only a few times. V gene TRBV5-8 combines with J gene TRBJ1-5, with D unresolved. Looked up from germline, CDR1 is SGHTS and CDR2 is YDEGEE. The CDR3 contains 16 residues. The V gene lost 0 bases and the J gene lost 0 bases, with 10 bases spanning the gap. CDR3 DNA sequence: TGTGCCAGCAGCTTGGTATGGTACGGTAGCAATCAGCCCCAGCATTTT. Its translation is CASSLVWYGSNQPQHF.

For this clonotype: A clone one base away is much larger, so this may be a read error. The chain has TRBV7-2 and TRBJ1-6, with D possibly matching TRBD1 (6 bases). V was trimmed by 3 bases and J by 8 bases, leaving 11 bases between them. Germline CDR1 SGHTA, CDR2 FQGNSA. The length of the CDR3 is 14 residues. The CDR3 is CASSLGDTHSPLHF. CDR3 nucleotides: TGTGCCAGCAGCTTGGGGGACACGCATTCACCCCTCCACTTT.

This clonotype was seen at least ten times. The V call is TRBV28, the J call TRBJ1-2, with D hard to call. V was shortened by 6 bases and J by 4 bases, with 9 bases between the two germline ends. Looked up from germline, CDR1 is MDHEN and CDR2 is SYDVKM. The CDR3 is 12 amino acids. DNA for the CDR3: TGTGCCAGCAGCCTTTCAGGCTATGGCTACACCTTC. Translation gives CASSLSGYGYTF.

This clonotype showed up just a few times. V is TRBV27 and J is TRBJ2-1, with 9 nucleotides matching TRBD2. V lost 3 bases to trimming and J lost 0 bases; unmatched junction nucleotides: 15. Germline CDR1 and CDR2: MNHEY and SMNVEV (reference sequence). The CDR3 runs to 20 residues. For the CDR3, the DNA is TGTGCCAGCAGTTTCCCTGCGGGAAGCGGGGGGCCGAGCTCCTACAATGAGCAGTTCTTC. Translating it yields CASSFPAGSGGPSSYNEQFF.